This T cell receptor (beta chain) was documented in a study of identical twins. Findings of the study overall: Sequences that were beta out-of-frame showed weaker excess twin sharing. Where out-of-frame alpha sequences were twin-shared, they showed excess low generation probability.

cDNA molecules carried unique molecular identifiers, and template switching added a universal primer site. TCRdb re-analysed the 5' RACE reads in MiXCR, keeping a single row per CDR3 protein. The sample lists 1.5 million to 2 million distinct CDR3 sequences, around 33% occurring once. This clonotype has ten or more counts. No antigen is known for it. In germline, CDR1 is MNHEY, CDR2 SMNVEV (reference sequence). V dropped 3 bases and J dropped 5 bases, with 7 bases sitting between them. The CDR3 runs 13 residues. The source material was cord blood. The V gene is TRBV27, the J gene TRBJ2-2; the D is unclear. This clonotype was obtained from a newborn girl in good health. The CDR3 spells CASSLSLTGELFF. CDR3 sequence (DNA): TGTGCCAGCAGTTTGTCCTTGACCGGGGAGCTGTTTTTT.